This passage covers 25 T cell receptor beta chains from one sample sequenced in a study of blood T cell repertoires in COVID-19. Clones were read by immunoSEQ multiplex PCR, and TCRdb kept only the in-frame ones, dropping some. The profile shows 55,000 to 65,000 clones, 75% to 85% of them singletons. The material sequenced was peripheral blood. The receptors originated from a man aged 60-69 years with COVID-19, enrolled during active disease.

V and J are TRBV5-1 and TRBJ1-5, with 7 positions matching TRBD1. Germline values: CDR1 SGHRS, CDR2 YFSETQ. The CDR3 is made up of 14 amino acids. Unmatched junction bases numbered 4, after V lost 3 bases and J lost 4 bases. This CDR3 reads CASSSGQINQPQHF. CDR3 sequence (DNA): TGCGCCAGCAGCTCGGGACAGATTAATCAGCCCCAGCATTTT.

This chain uses TRBV19 with TRBJ2-4; D is uncertain. This CDR3 has 11 residues. CDR1 is LNHDA, CDR2 SQIVND, per germline (reference sequence). The germline V and J ends were trimmed by 10 bases and 8 bases, with 12 bases remaining between them. In nucleotides, the CDR3 is TGTGCCACCAGACTCGGGTACATTCAGTACTTC. Translation: CATRLGYIQYF.

V usage is TRBV3-1 (or the pseudogene TRBV3-2) and J usage is TRBJ1-2; TRBD1 aligns across 7 bases. Germline V gene data show CDR1 as LGHDT and CDR2 as YNNKEL (reference sequence). V lost 5 bases and J lost 1; bases outside the gene matches: 4. The CDR3 sequence is 14 residues long. The CDR3 reads CASSDDRVNYGYTF. Here the CDR3 DNA reads TGTGCCAGCAGCGACGACAGGGTTAACTATGGCTACACCTTC.

The chain links TRBV4-3 to TRBJ2-4, with 8 positions matching TRBD1. Germline V CDR1 and CDR2: LGHNA, YSLEER. The CDR3 runs 14 residues. With V trimmed by 1 base and J by 5 bases, 1 base remained unmatched. For the CDR3, the DNA is TGCGCCAGCAGCCAAGGGGGACAGGAAAACATTCAGTACTTC. It is translated as CASSQGGQENIQYF.

The chain recombines TRBV11-2 with TRBJ2-7, with D unresolved. CDR1 is SGHAT and CDR2 is FQNNGV in the germline V gene. The V end was cut by 1 base, the J end by 2 bases, with 6 bases between. The CDR3 length is 13 residues. Here the CDR3 reads CASSLAPTYEQYF. In DNA, the CDR3 is TGTGCCAGCAGCTTAGCACCTACCTACGAGCAGTACTTC.

This rearrangement joins TRBV5-1 to TRBJ1-3; TRBD1 matches at 7 bases. J gave up 0 bases and V 0 bases, and 12 bases lay outside the gene matches. The CDR3 is made up of 19 amino acids. Germline-derived CDR1 and CDR2 are SGHRS and YFSETQ. CDR3 coding DNA: TGCGCCAGCAGCTTGGGGGACAGCGGAGGGATTAACTCTGGAAACACCATATATTTT. It translates to CASSLGDSGGINSGNTIYF.

There are many counts of this clone. V gene TRBV11-2 combines with J gene TRBJ1-1, with 8 positions matching TRBD1. V shed 2 bases and J 0 bases; nucleotides not matched to a gene: 5. The CDR3 sequence is 16 residues long. CDR1 and CDR2 (germline): SGHAT, FQNNGV. CDR3 in DNA: TGTGCCAGCAGCTTAAGATGGGGACAGGTGAACACTGAAGCTTTCTTT. Amino acids: CASSLRWGQVNTEAFF.

The V gene is TRBV5-5, the J gene TRBJ2-5, with D uncertain. CDR3 size: 15 residues. Trimming cost V 1 base and J 1 base, with 11 bases left between them. Per the germline V gene, CDR1 is SGHKS and CDR2 is YYEKEE (reference sequence). The CDR3 DNA is TGTGCCAGCAGCTTGTCAACGGTAGTCCAAGAGACCCAGTACTTC. Translating gives CASSLSTVVQETQYF.

This clone was observed a handful of times. The J gene is TRBJ2-7, the V gene TRBV19; a weak D match, TRBD2 (6 bases). The length of the CDR3 is 13 residues. CDR1 and CDR2 from the germline V gene are LNHDA and SQIVND (reference sequence). Between the trimmed V and J ends, which lost 2 bases and 5 bases, there was a span of 10 bases. In DNA form, the CDR3 reads TGTGCCAGTAGTATAACGGAGGGTAACGAGCAGTACTTC. Translation gives CASSITEGNEQYF. The whole variable domain, remainder taken from reference TRBV19 and TRBJ2-7, is DGGITQSPKYLFRKEGQNVTLSCEQNLNHDAMYWYRQDPGQGLRLIYYSQIVNDFQKGDIAEGYSVSREKKESFPLTVTSAQKNPTAFYLCASSITEGNEQYFGPGTRLTVT.

The chain is built from TRBV7-9 and TRBJ2-7, with D possibly being TRBD1 (5 bases). This CDR3 contains 15 residues. Trimming stripped 0 bases from V and 2 bases from J, with 11 bases between. Germline CDR1 SEHNR, CDR2 FQNEAQ (reference sequence). The CDR3 bases are TGTGCCAGCAGCTTAGCTGGTGACAGCACCTACGAGCAGTACTTC. It yields the protein CASSLAGDSTYEQYF.

This sequence joins TRBV3-1 (or the pseudogene TRBV3-2) and TRBJ2-3; 7 bases are shared with TRBD2. The CDR3 is made up of 15 amino acids. V lost 5 bases to trimming and J lost 0 bases; unmatched junction nucleotides: 5. Germline loops: CDR1 LGHDT, CDR2 YNNKEL (reference sequence). The CDR3 DNA follows: TGTGCCAGCAGCGCGGGGGTAATGAGCACAGATACGCAGTATTTT. It encodes CASSAGVMSTDTQYF.

V usage is TRBV11-3 and J usage is TRBJ2-2; no clear D. There are 15 residues in the CDR3. Germline V lookup: CDR1 SGHNT, CDR2 YENEEA. Trimming removed 2 bases at V and 2 bases at J, with 9 bases between. The CDR3 sequence is CASSLIQRNTGELFF. DNA of the CDR3: TGTGCCAGCAGCTTAATCCAGCGCAACACCGGGGAGCTGTTTTTT.

V gene TRBV6-5 combines with J gene TRBJ2-1; TRBD2 matches at 13 bases. Trimming cost V 4 bases and J 10 bases; bases outside gene matches: 4. This CDR3 is built from 14 residues. Germline V lookup: CDR1 MNHEY, CDR2 SVGAGI. This CDR3 is CASSLTSGRPEQFF. The CDR3 nucleotides are TGTGCCAGCAGTTTGACTAGCGGGAGGCCCGAGCAGTTCTTC.

The chain's CDR3 is CASSPESSYEQYF. The CDR3 bases are TGTGCCAGCTCACCCGAGAGCTCCTACGAGCAGTACTTC. V is TRBV18 and J is TRBJ2-7, with unresolved D. CDR3 size: 13 residues. CDR1 is KGHSH and CDR2 is LQKENI in the germline V gene. Trimming pared 3 bases from V and 0 bases from J, leaving 6 bases between. Full variable domain (missing parts from reference TRBV18 and TRBJ2-7): NAGVMQNPRHLVRRRGQEARLRCSPMKGHSHVYWYRQLPEEGLKFMVYLQKENIIDESGMPKERFSAEFPKEGPSILRIQQVVRGDSAAYFCASSPESSYEQYFGPGTRLTVT.

The chain links TRBV27 to TRBJ2-1, with D maybe TRBD2 (6 bases). V shed 6 bases and J shed 5 bases, with 17 bases lying between them. Germline CDR1 MNHEY, CDR2 SMNVEV (reference sequence). The CDR3 sequence is 15 residues long. CDR3 bases: TGTGCCAGCAGGGTCTTGAGGGAGCGGGACAATGAGCAGTTCTTC. Its protein product is CASRVLRERDNEQFF.

The V and J genes are TRBV3-1 (or the pseudogene TRBV3-2) and TRBJ1-1; D gene uncertain. Deletions cut 4 bases from V and 2 bases from J, with 8 bases between. The CDR3 loop spans 13 amino acids. CDR1 and CDR2 (germline): LGHDT, YNNKEL (reference sequence). The CDR3 nucleotides are TGTGCCAGCAGCCCCGGTCACAACACTGAAGCTTTCTTT. Translating it yields CASSPGHNTEAFF.

This chain uses TRBV9 with TRBJ1-1; TRBD1 matches 7 bases. The V gene end was trimmed by 0 bases and the J gene end by 6 bases; junction bases not matched to a gene: 8. Germline CDR1 SGDLS, CDR2 YYNGEE. There are 15 residues in the CDR3. CDR3 DNA: TGTGCCAGCAGCGTAGCGGGACAGCCCTTGGCTGAAGCTTTCTTT. Its translation: CASSVAGQPLAEAFF.

This sequence joins TRBV5-4 and TRBJ1-4; D gene ambiguous. V gave up 4 bases and J gave up 5 bases, with 21 bases separating them. This CDR3 is built from 17 residues. CDR1 and CDR2 (germline): SGHNT, YYREEE (reference sequence). The CDR3 here is CASSLWAPFVENEKLFF. The CDR3 DNA follows: TGTGCCAGCAGCCTCTGGGCACCGTTCGTGGAAAATGAAAAACTGTTTTTT.

The chain employs TRBV29-1 and TRBJ2-7; 7 nucleotides align to TRBD2. J gave up 2 bases and V 2 bases, and 3 bases lay outside the gene matches. Germline V CDR1 and CDR2: SQVTM, ANQGSEA. This CDR3 is built from 13 residues. CDR3 protein: CSVEWGGTYEQYF. CDR3 sequence (DNA): TGCAGCGTTGAATGGGGGGGAACCTACGAGCAGTACTTC.

The rearrangement joins TRBV18 to TRBJ1-1; no clear D gene. CDR1 is KGHSH and CDR2 is LQKENI in the germline V gene. Trimming stripped 0 bases from V and 11 bases from J, with 10 bases between. This CDR3 spans 12 amino acids. The CDR3 is CASSPPAGGAFF. CDR3 coding DNA: TGTGCCAGCTCACCACCGGCAGGAGGTGCTTTCTTT. Full variable domain (missing parts from reference TRBV18 and TRBJ1-1): NAGVMQNPRHLVRRRGQEARLRCSPMKGHSHVYWYRQLPEEGLKFMVYLQKENIIDESGMPKERFSAEFPKEGPSILRIQQVVRGDSAAYFCASSPPAGGAFFGQGTRLTVV.

This chain connects TRBV7-3 to TRBJ2-1; possible D gene TRBD2, 6 bases. Germline V lookup: CDR1 SGHTA, CDR2 FQGTGA. The CDR3 extends over 16 amino acids. V lost 1 base to trimming and J lost 2 bases, with 12 bases between them. CDR3 in amino acids: CASSLIPQRAYNEQFF. As DNA, the CDR3 is TGTGCCAGCAGCTTAATCCCCCAGCGGGCCTACAATGAGCAGTTCTTC.

The CDR3 loop reads CASSSPLQGRAFF. For the CDR3, the DNA is TGTGCCAGCAGTTCTCCTCTACAGGGGAGGGCTTTCTTT. J is TRBJ1-1 and V is TRBV6-5; 7 nucleotides match TRBD1. CDR1 MNHEY and CDR2 SVGAGI come from the germline V gene. The trim removed 4 bases at V and 11 bases at J, leaving 10 bases unmatched. This CDR3 spans 13 amino acids.

This chain uses TRBV2 with TRBJ2-1; 10 bases are shared with TRBD1. Germline V gives CDR1 SNHLY, CDR2 FYNNEI. The CDR3 covers 13 residues. V shed 4 bases and J 9 bases; nucleotides not matched to a gene: 3. The CDR3 reads CASSGQGAGEQFF. DNA of the CDR3: TGTGCCAGCAGTGGACAGGGGGCAGGTGAGCAGTTCTTC.

This clone was seen only once. The rearrangement links TRBV2 to TRBJ2-3; 10 positions agree with TRBD1. In germline, CDR1 is SNHLY, CDR2 FYNNEI. CDR3 size: 15 residues. Unmatched junction bases numbered 7, after V lost 5 bases and J lost 5 bases. The CDR3 bases are TGTGCCAGCAGTCTACGACAGGGGGCCCAAGATACGCAGTATTTT. Translating gives CASSLRQGAQDTQYF.

The chain is built from TRBV5-1 and TRBJ2-5, with TRBD2 identical over 11 bases. The CDR3 runs 15 residues. CDR1 and CDR2 (germline): SGHRS, YFSETQ. V lost 5 bases, J lost 2 bases, and 5 bases stayed unmatched. CDR3 in amino acids: CASRTSGTVQETQYF. CDR3 nucleotides: TGCGCCAGCAGGACTAGCGGGACAGTTCAAGAGACCCAGTACTTC.